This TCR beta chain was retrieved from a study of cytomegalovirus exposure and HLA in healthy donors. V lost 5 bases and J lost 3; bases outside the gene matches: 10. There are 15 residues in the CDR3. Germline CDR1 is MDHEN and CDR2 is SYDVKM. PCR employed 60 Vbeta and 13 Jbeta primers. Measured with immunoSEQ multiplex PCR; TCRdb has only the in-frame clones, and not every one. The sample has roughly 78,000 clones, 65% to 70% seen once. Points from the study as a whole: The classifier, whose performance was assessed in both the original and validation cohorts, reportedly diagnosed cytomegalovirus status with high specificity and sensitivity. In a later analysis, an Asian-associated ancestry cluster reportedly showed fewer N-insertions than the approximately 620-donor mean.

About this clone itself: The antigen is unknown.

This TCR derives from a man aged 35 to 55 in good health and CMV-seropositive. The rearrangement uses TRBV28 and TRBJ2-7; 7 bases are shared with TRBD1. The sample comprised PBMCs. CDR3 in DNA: TGTGCCAGCAGTGAATCCGGGACAGAACTCTACGAGCAGTACTTC. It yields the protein CASSESGTELYEQYF.